The rows below give T cell receptor beta chains drawn from one sample of a study of control samples from healthy donors and cancer patients. The protocol was immunoSEQ multiplex PCR, while the TCRdb copy is restricted to in-frame clones and leaves out a portion. Of 40,000 to 55,000 clones in the sample, over 90% were seen once. Sequenced input: PBMCs. These receptors were taken from a woman in her 50s with head and neck cancer. Both conserved end residues are part of each CDR3. The order of the fields is CDR3 protein, CDR3 DNA, D gene, clone size, J gene, V gene. The D gene is left open where the match is weak. Part of the rows lack a size; the others show once, few, many or a class for expanded clones.

CDR3aa: CASSLEGTEAFF
CDR3nt: TGCGCCAGCAGCTTGGAGGGGACTGAAGCTTTCTTT
d_gene: NA
abundance: NA
j_gene: TRBJ1-1
v_gene: TRBV5-1

CDR3aa: CASSLTPDRNYGYTF
CDR3nt: TGTGCCAGCAGCTTAACCCCCGACAGAAACTATGGCTACACCTTC
d_gene: NA
abundance: NA
j_gene: TRBJ1-2
v_gene: TRBV5-6

CDR3aa: CASSPRGAGGGDEQFF
CDR3nt: TGTGCCAGCAGCCCCAGGGGAGCGGGAGGGGGCGATGAGCAGTTCTTC
d_gene: TRBD2
abundance: NA
j_gene: TRBJ2-1
v_gene: TRBV9

CDR3aa: CASSQVVVYSNQPQHF
CDR3nt: TGCGCCAGCAGCCAAGTAGTTGTATATAGCAATCAGCCCCAGCATTTT
d_gene: NA
abundance: NA
j_gene: TRBJ1-5
v_gene: TRBV4-1

CDR3aa: CASSQDSRLAYYEQYF
CDR3nt: TGCGCCAGCAGCCAAGACTCTCGTCTAGCCTACTACGAGCAGTACTTC
d_gene: NA
abundance: NA
j_gene: TRBJ2-7
v_gene: TRBV4-1

CDR3aa: CASSQDRRRAGEKLFF
CDR3nt: TGCGCCAGCAGCCAAGACCGGAGGAGGGCGGGTGAAAAACTGTTTTTT
d_gene: NA
abundance: NA
j_gene: TRBJ1-4
v_gene: TRBV4-3

CDR3aa: CTRPHVQVRGNYGYTF
CDR3nt: TGCACCAGGCCTCATGTTCAGGTTCGAGGGAACTATGGCTACACCTTC
d_gene: NA
abundance: once
j_gene: TRBJ1-2
v_gene: TRBV1

CDR3aa: CSVFQGARSTEAFF
CDR3nt: TGCAGCGTCTTTCAGGGGGCTAGGAGCACTGAAGCTTTCTTT
d_gene: TRBD1
abundance: NA
j_gene: TRBJ1-1
v_gene: TRBV29-1

CDR3aa: CASSDPGTEAFF
CDR3nt: TGTGCCAGCAGTGACCCAGGCACTGAAGCTTTCTTT
d_gene: NA
abundance: NA
j_gene: TRBJ1-1
v_gene: TRBV2

CDR3aa: CASSLELAGENTHLEQYF
CDR3nt: TGCGCCAGCAGCTTGGAGTTAGCGGGAGAGAATACCCACCTCGAGCAGTACTTC
d_gene: TRBD2
abundance: NA
j_gene: TRBJ2-7
v_gene: TRBV5-1

CDR3aa: CASSLGGDMNTEAFF
CDR3nt: TGTGCCAGCAGCTTAGGGGGCGACATGAACACTGAAGCTTTCTTT
d_gene: NA
abundance: NA
j_gene: TRBJ1-1
v_gene: TRBV7-9

CDR3aa: CASSSHRGETYGYTF
CDR3nt: TGTGCCAGCAGCTCGCACAGGGGGGAGACCTATGGCTACACCTTC
d_gene: TRBD1
abundance: NA
j_gene: TRBJ1-2
v_gene: TRBV7-9

CDR3aa: CAISGGGPGANVLTF
CDR3nt: TGTGCCATCAGTGGCGGGGGGCCTGGGGCCAACGTCCTGACTTTC
d_gene: TRBD2
abundance: NA
j_gene: TRBJ2-6
v_gene: TRBV10-3

CDR3aa: CATSDSKQGETEAFF
CDR3nt: TGTGCCACCAGTGACTCTAAACAGGGTGAGACTGAAGCTTTCTTT
d_gene: NA
abundance: NA
j_gene: TRBJ1-1
v_gene: TRBV24-1

CDR3aa: CSASPFEPGTGELFF
CDR3nt: TGCAGTGCTAGTCCCTTCGAACCTGGCACCGGGGAGCTGTTTTTT
d_gene: NA
abundance: NA
j_gene: TRBJ2-2
v_gene: TRBV20-1

CDR3aa: CASRSSPGETQYF
CDR3nt: TGTGCCAGCAGATCCAGTCCGGGGGAGACCCAGTACTTC
d_gene: NA
abundance: NA
j_gene: TRBJ2-5
v_gene: TRBV2

CDR3aa: CASSLRLAGGPNEQYF
CDR3nt: TGTGCCAGCAGCTTAAGGCTAGCGGGAGGGCCAAACGAGCAGTACTTC
d_gene: TRBD2
abundance: NA
j_gene: TRBJ2-7
v_gene: TRBV11-1

CDR3aa: CASSLQGAPGELFF
CDR3nt: TGTGCCAGCAGCTTACAGGGGGCACCCGGGGAGCTGTTTTTT
d_gene: TRBD1
abundance: NA
j_gene: TRBJ2-2
v_gene: TRBV7-8

CDR3aa: CASSWGAGGLTDTQYF
CDR3nt: TGTGCCAGCAGCTGGGGAGCGGGAGGCCTCACAGATACGCAGTATTTT
d_gene: TRBD2
abundance: NA
j_gene: TRBJ2-3
v_gene: TRBV5-6

CDR3aa: CASSEAQGAGSPLHF
CDR3nt: TGTGCCAGCAGTGAAGCTCAGGGGGCCGGGTCACCCCTCCACTTT
d_gene: TRBD1
abundance: NA
j_gene: TRBJ1-6
v_gene: TRBV6-1

CDR3aa: CASAPGLPPNTQYF
CDR3nt: TGTGCCAGCGCTCCGGGACTCCCTCCGAATACGCAGTATTTT
d_gene: NA
abundance: NA
j_gene: TRBJ2-3
v_gene: TRBV18

CDR3aa: CAISESGGSGEQYF
CDR3nt: TGTGCCATCAGTGAGTCGGGGGGAAGTGGCGAGCAGTACTTC
d_gene: NA
abundance: NA
j_gene: TRBJ2-7
v_gene: TRBV10-3

CDR3aa: CASSIDSNQPQHF
CDR3nt: TGTGCCAGCAGCATAGATAGCAATCAGCCCCAGCATTTT
d_gene: NA
abundance: NA
j_gene: TRBJ1-5
v_gene: TRBV7-2

CDR3aa: CASRRTGAGQETQYF
CDR3nt: TGTGCCAGCAGACGAACCGGGGCGGGCCAAGAGACCCAGTACTTC
d_gene: NA
abundance: NA
j_gene: TRBJ2-5
v_gene: TRBV11-2

CDR3aa: CASSLQENTEAFF
CDR3nt: TGTGCCAGCAGCCTACAGGAGAACACTGAAGCTTTCTTT
d_gene: NA
abundance: NA
j_gene: TRBJ1-1
v_gene: TRBV11-1

CDR3aa: CASSLNQYNEQFF
CDR3nt: TGTGCCAGCAGTTTGAACCAGTACAATGAGCAGTTCTTC
d_gene: NA
abundance: NA
j_gene: TRBJ2-1
v_gene: TRBV27

CDR3aa: CASSLVGLPFGYTF
CDR3nt: TGTGCCAGCAGCCTGGTAGGTCTACCCTTTGGCTACACCTTC
d_gene: NA
abundance: NA
j_gene: TRBJ1-2
v_gene: TRBV3-1/TRBV3-2

CDR3aa: CASSLLQETQYF
CDR3nt: TGTGCCAGCAGCTTGTTGCAAGAGACCCAGTACTTC
d_gene: NA
abundance: NA
j_gene: TRBJ2-5
v_gene: TRBV5-5

CDR3aa: CASSRLDTQYF
CDR3nt: TGTGCCAGCTCCCGTCTGGATACGCAGTATTTT
d_gene: NA
abundance: NA
j_gene: TRBJ2-3
v_gene: TRBV27

CDR3aa: CASSLEGNYGYTF
CDR3nt: TGTGCCAGCAGCCTCGAGGGGAACTATGGCTACACCTTC
d_gene: NA
abundance: NA
j_gene: TRBJ1-2
v_gene: TRBV2

CDR3aa: CASSFGGTSGWNEQFF
CDR3nt: TGTGCCAGCAGCTTCGGGGGGACTAGCGGGTGGAATGAGCAGTTCTTC
d_gene: TRBD2
abundance: NA
j_gene: TRBJ2-1
v_gene: TRBV7-2

CDR3aa: CASSLTGSHGYTF
CDR3nt: TGTGCCAGCAGTTTGACAGGGAGCCATGGCTACACCTTC
d_gene: TRBD1
abundance: NA
j_gene: TRBJ1-2
v_gene: TRBV27

CDR3aa: CATSPRMEVNEQYF
CDR3nt: TGTGCCACCAGCCCTAGAATGGAAGTTAACGAGCAGTACTTC
d_gene: NA
abundance: NA
j_gene: TRBJ2-7
v_gene: TRBV15

CDR3aa: CASRGRGNEQFF
CDR3nt: TGTGCCAGCAGGGGCCGAGGGAATGAGCAGTTCTTC
d_gene: NA
abundance: NA
j_gene: TRBJ2-1
v_gene: TRBV2

CDR3aa: CASSVGGRNYGYTF
CDR3nt: TGTGCCAGCAGCGTAGGTGGCAGAAACTATGGCTACACCTTC
d_gene: NA
abundance: NA
j_gene: TRBJ1-2
v_gene: TRBV9

CDR3aa: CASSLAVIPSHEQYF
CDR3nt: TGTGCCAGCAGCTTGGCCGTTATCCCGAGCCACGAGCAGTACTTC
d_gene: NA
abundance: NA
j_gene: TRBJ2-7
v_gene: TRBV5-6

CDR3aa: CASSQEGNTIYF
CDR3nt: TGTGCCAGCAGCCAAGAGGGAAACACCATATATTTT
d_gene: NA
abundance: NA
j_gene: TRBJ1-3
v_gene: TRBV3-1/TRBV3-2

CDR3aa: CSVEPDPESTDTQYF
CDR3nt: TGCAGCGTTGAACCGGACCCAGAAAGCACAGATACGCAGTATTTT
d_gene: NA
abundance: NA
j_gene: TRBJ2-3
v_gene: TRBV29-1

CDR3aa: CAGSKVPGAGQYF
CDR3nt: TGTGCCGGCAGCAAAGTTCCAGGGGCAGGGCAGTACTTC
d_gene: NA
abundance: once
j_gene: TRBJ2-7
v_gene: TRBV21-1

CDR3aa: CASGGDRGTEAFF
CDR3nt: TGTGCCAGTGGCGGGGACAGGGGGACTGAAGCTTTCTTT
d_gene: TRBD1
abundance: few
j_gene: TRBJ1-1
v_gene: TRBV2